This is a list of T cell receptor beta chains from one sample in a study of cytomegalovirus exposure and HLA in healthy donors. Only in-frame clones appear in the TCRdb table, and some are missing; sequencing was by immunoSEQ multiplex PCR. This table holds under 200,000 clones. Specimen: PBMCs. All receptors derive from a woman younger than 35 in good health and CMV-seropositive. CDR3s include the opening cysteine and the closing phenylalanine or tryptophan. D genes are given only for firm matches.

J | V | D | DNA | CDR3
TRBJ1-2 | TRBV27 | TRBD1 | TGTGCCAGCAGCCCCGGGACAGGGTATGGCTACACCTTC | CASSPGTGYGYTF
TRBJ2-1 | TRBV5-1 | NA | TGCGCCAGCAGCTTGGGCGGGACCCTTTACAATGAGCAGTTCTTC | CASSLGGTLYNEQFF
TRBJ2-7 | TRBV5-1 | TRBD2 | TGCGCCAGCAGCCCGGCGCTAGCGGGAGTACCGTCGGGCTACGAGCAGTACTTC | CASSPALAGVPSGYEQYF
TRBJ1-4 | TRBV5-1 | NA | TGCGCCAGCAGCCGGGACAATCTTAATGAAAAACTGTTTTTT | CASSRDNLNEKLFF
TRBJ2-2 | TRBV15 | NA | TGTGCCACCAGCAGAGACAGGAACACCGGGGAGCTGTTTTTT | CATSRDRNTGELFF
TRBJ2-5 | TRBV2 | TRBD2 | TGTGCCAGCAGCCCAACCGGGACTAGCGGACAAGAGACCCAGTACTTC | CASSPTGTSGQETQYF
TRBJ1-6 | TRBV9 | TRBD1 | TGTGCCAGCAGTGCACCGGGACAGCCTGAAATGAGCGGTTCACCCCTCCACTTT | CASSAPGQPEMSGSPLHF
TRBJ1-2 | TRBV25-1 | TRBD1 | TGTGCCAGCGGATCAGGGGGCAAAGGCTACACCTTC | CASGSGGKGYTF
TRBJ1-5 | TRBV4-2 | TRBD1 | TGTGCCAGCAGCCGTTACCACAGGGGAAACAATCAGCCCCAGCATTTT | CASSRYHRGNNQPQHF
TRBJ2-1 | TRBV6-4 | TRBD2 | TGTGCCAGCAGTGTAACTAGCGGAGAAAACAATGAGCAGTTCTTC | CASSVTSGENNEQFF
TRBJ2-5 | TRBV7-7 | NA | TGTGCTAGCAGCTTTAGTGGTCAAGAGACCCAGTACTTC | CASSFSGQETQYF
TRBJ1-6 | TRBV2 | NA | TGTGCCAGCAGTGAGACAACAGGGAATTCACCCCTCCACTTT | CASSETTGNSPLHF
TRBJ2-5 | TRBV7-9 | NA | TGTGCCAGCAGCCCCCCCGGTCGGGTTGGCCAAGAGACCCAGTACTTC | CASSPPGRVGQETQYF
TRBJ2-5 | TRBV2 | NA | TGTGCCAGCAGTTCCCAGGGGGAGACCCAGTACTTC | CASSSQGETQYF
TRBJ1-2 | TRBV5-4 | TRBD1 | TGTGCCAGCAGCTTGGAAGGGACAGTCTATGGCTACACCTTC | CASSLEGTVYGYTF
TRBJ1-5 | TRBV6-5 | TRBD1 | TGTGCCAGCAGTGGGACAGGGTATAGCAATCAGCCCCAGCATTTT | CASSGTGYSNQPQHF
TRBJ1-1 | TRBV6-5 | TRBD1 | TGTGCCAGCAGTTACGAGTACAGGGGGACTGAAGCTTTCTTT | CASSYEYRGTEAFF
TRBJ2-3 | TRBV11-2 | NA | TGTGCCAGCAGCTTAGGCAGGACAGATACGCAGTATTTT | CASSLGRTDTQYF
TRBJ2-3 | TRBV5-1 | TRBD2 | TGCGCCAGCAGCTATGAGGAGCGGGAGGCCTTCACAGATACGCAGTATTTT | CASSYEEREAFTDTQYF
TRBJ2-5 | TRBV10-3 | TRBD2 | TGTGCCATCAGTGAACAACTAGCGGGAGAAGAGACCCAGTACTTC | CAISEQLAGEETQYF
TRBJ2-7 | TRBV7-2 | NA | TGTGCCAGCAGCTTAGCACAGGGAACCTACGAGCAGTACTTC | CASSLAQGTYEQYF
TRBJ1-2 | TRBV5-1 | TRBD1 | TGCGCCAGCCGCGAGTCGGGGACAGATTATGGCTACACCTTC | CASRESGTDYGYTF
TRBJ2-1 | TRBV30 | NA | TGTGCCTGGAGTACTTTTTACGATGAGCAGTTCTTC | CAWSTFYDEQFF
TRBJ2-7 | TRBV7-9 | NA | TGTGCCAGCAGCTTATATCACGAGCAGTACTTC | CASSLYHEQYF
TRBJ1-2 | TRBV27 | NA | TGTGCCACCCTCGGGGCGGGAGGCTACACCTTC | CATLGAGGYTF
TRBJ2-2 | TRBV5-4 | TRBD2 | TGTGCCAGCAGCTCAAAACTAGCGGGAGGACTCTCGAACACCGGGGAGCTGTTTTTT | CASSSKLAGGLSNTGELFF
TRBJ1-1 | TRBV4-1 | NA | TGCGCCAGCAGCCAAGAGCGCAGGGTCACTGAAGCTTTCTTT | CASSQERRVTEAFF
TRBJ2-1 | TRBV7-9 | NA | TGTGCCAGCAGCTTAAGGCTAGCCCACAATGAGCAGTTCTTC | CASSLRLAHNEQFF
TRBJ2-3 | TRBV6-5 | TRBD1 | TGTGCCAGCGGGACAGGGGGCTCAGTAGATACGCAGTATTTT | CASGTGGSVDTQYF
TRBJ2-3 | TRBV7-8 | NA | TGTGCCAGCAGCTTATACAGGACAGATACGCAGTATTTT | CASSLYRTDTQYF
TRBJ2-4 | TRBV10-2 | NA | TGCGCCAGCAGTGGGGACGGGGGCAAAAACATTCAGTACTTC | CASSGDGGKNIQYF
TRBJ1-2 | TRBV7-9 | TRBD1 | TGTGCCAGCAGCCCCAACCCGACAGGGCCCGAGGGCTATGGCTACACCTTC | CASSPNPTGPEGYGYTF
TRBJ1-1 | TRBV19 | NA | TGTGCCAGTAGTACGAACAGGGAACGAGCTTTCTTT | CASSTNRERAFF
TRBJ2-7 | TRBV10-3 | TRBD1 | TGTGCCATCAGTGACCCCGACAGGGGGCGAATTAGCGAGCAGTACTTC | CAISDPDRGRISEQYF
TRBJ2-1 | TRBV7-7 | NA | TGTGCCAGCAGCACCAGCGGGACAAGCTCCTACAATGAGCAGTTCTTC | CASSTSGTSSYNEQFF
TRBJ1-2 | TRBV5-6 | NA | TGTGCCAGCAGCCGAGGGTCGCGTGGCTACACCTTC | CASSRGSRGYTF
TRBJ2-1 | TRBV5-1 | TRBD2 | TGCGCCAGCAGTCTTGGGGGACTAGCGGGCTACAATGAGCAGTTCTTC | CASSLGGLAGYNEQFF
TRBJ2-3 | TRBV19 | TRBD1 | TGTGCCAGTAGTATAGTCGCCGGGACAGGAAAAGGAGGGCAGTATTTT | CASSIVAGTGKGGQYF
TRBJ2-2 | TRBV6-1 | TRBD1 | TGTGCCAGCAGACGGGACAGAGACACCGGGGAGCTGTTTTTT | CASRRDRDTGELFF
TRBJ1-4 | TRBV4-1 | NA | TGCGCCAGCAGCCAAGAAACGGGGGCAACTAATGAAAAACTGTTTTTT | CASSQETGATNEKLFF
TRBJ2-2 | TRBV2 | NA | TGTGCCAGTGGAATGGGAGCTTACACCGGGGAGCTGTTTTTT | CASGMGAYTGELFF
TRBJ1-2 | TRBV7-9 | TRBD1 | TGTGCCAGCAGCCCCCGACAGGGACCCAACTATGGCTACACCTTC | CASSPRQGPNYGYTF